This T cell receptor beta chain was obtained from a study of blood T cell repertoires in COVID-19. This clone was counted between two and nine times. Using immunoSEQ multiplex PCR, the repertoire was profiled, and TCRdb retains in-frame clones only, with some absent. The sample consists of more than 100,000 clones, around 84% of them appearing once. V was pared by 3 bases and J by 7 bases, with 5 bases of the junction left unmatched. CDR1 and CDR2 (germline): KGHSH, LQKENI. CDR3 size: 13 residues. Source material: PBMCs or T cells enriched from blood (not recorded which). The sequence derives from a man aged 40-50 years with acute COVID-19. V and J are TRBV18 and TRBJ1-1; 7 bases agree with TRBD1. The CDR3 bases are TGTGCCAGCTCACCGACACAGGGGAGTGAAGCTTTCTTT. It is translated as CASSPTQGSEAFF. Looking up the rest from reference TRBV18 and TRBJ1-1 gives the full variable domain: NAGVMQNPRHLVRRRGQEARLRCSPMKGHSHVYWYRQLPEEGLKFMVYLQKENIIDESGMPKERFSAEFPKEGPSILRIQQVVRGDSAAYFCASSPTQGSEAFFGQGTRLTVV.